Shown below are 11 T cell receptor beta chains from a single sample sequenced in a study of shared clonotypes between healthy human individuals. Assay: immunoSEQ multiplex PCR; the TCRdb copy retains only in-frame clones and omits some. The table includes approximately 2,300,000 clones, 85% to 95% detected once. Source material: naive CD4+ T cells from PBMCs. As to subset: CD45RA+ positively selected. Receptor source: a man younger than 30 in good health. Some clones in this sample may be carry-over from other donors' samples.

Details on this clone: This CDR3 is also generated by other DNA sequences in the sample. The chain has TRBV7-2 and TRBJ1-2, with a weak D call TRBD1 (6 bases). Germline V gene lookup returns CDR1 SGHTA and CDR2 FQGNSA. The germline V and J ends were trimmed by 1 base and 6 bases, with 9 bases remaining between them. The CDR3 length is 13 residues. The CDR3 reads CASSLVAGDGYTF. CDR3 nucleotide sequence: TGTGCCAGCAGCTTAGTGGCAGGGGATGGCTACACCTTC.

The chain links TRBV7-2 to TRBJ2-7, with 7 bases fitting TRBD1. V was clipped by 8 bases and J by 0 bases; unmatched bases: 7. Germline assignment: CDR1 SGHTA and CDR2 FQGNSA. The CDR3 is 14 residues long. CDR3 sequence reads: CASGKGADSYEQYF. The CDR3 DNA is TGTGCCAGCGGGAAGGGGGCGGACTCCTACGAGCAGTACTTC.

The gene calls are TRBV21-1 and TRBJ2-1; the table's TRBD2 call for D was not verified on the DNA. TRBV21-1 is a pseudogene. The CDR3 contains 15 residues. CDR3 bases: TGTGCCAGCCCTGACGGGAGGAGCTCCTACAATGAGCAGTTCTTC. This sequence encodes CASPDGRSSYNEQFF.

This clone was observed a single time. Other DNA sequences in the sample encode the same CDR3. The V gene is TRBV5-1, the J gene TRBJ2-5; no clear D gene. This CDR3 region has 13 residues. V lost 0 bases and J 5 bases, leaving 8 bases between the germline ends. Germline values: CDR1 SGHRS, CDR2 YFSETQ. The CDR3 region has the DNA TGCGCCAGCAGCTTGGCGGGTGGGGAGACCCAGTACTTC. Encoded protein: CASSLAGGETQYF.

The V gene is TRBV7-3, the J gene TRBJ1-1; 8 nucleotides align to TRBD1. The germline gives CDR1 SGHTA, CDR2 FQGTGA. The CDR3 spans 15 residues. Trimming at V came to 5 bases and at J to 5 bases, leaving 10 bases not matched to a gene. The chain's CDR3 is CASSPETGVGTEAFF. The CDR3 DNA reads as TGTGCCAGCAGCCCCGAGACAGGGGTCGGGACTGAAGCTTTCTTT.

The chain couples TRBV27 to TRBJ1-2; 8 bases line up with TRBD1. This CDR3 is 17 amino acids long. Germline CDR1 and CDR2: MNHEY and SMNVEV (reference sequence). Trimming took 5 bases from V and 4 from J; bases not matched to a gene: 15. This CDR3 reads CASSPGIYRGSTYGYTF. In DNA, the CDR3 is TGTGCCAGCAGTCCGGGGATATACAGGGGGTCTACCTATGGCTACACCTTC.

CDR3 region: CASSGSGTGRVAYGYTF. The CDR3 DNA sequence: TGCGCCAGCAGTGGATCCGGGACAGGGCGCGTTGCTTACGGCTACACCTTC. V usage is TRBV10-2 and J usage is TRBJ1-2; 9 nucleotides line up with TRBD1. This CDR3 is built from 17 residues. Germline CDR1 reads WSHSY; CDR2 reads SAAADI. V lost 4 bases and J lost 8; bases outside the gene matches: 17.

This chain joins TRBV14 and TRBJ2-7; the match to TRBD1 covers 9 bases. V was clipped by 1 base and J by 2 bases; unmatched bases: 6. This CDR3 spans 16 amino acids. Germline CDR1 SGHDN, CDR2 FVKESK. In nucleotides, the CDR3 is TGTGCCAGCAGCCAAGGAATAGGGACAGGGCCCTACGAGCAGTACTTC. Its translation is CASSQGIGTGPYEQYF. The complete variable domain, with remaining parts taken from reference TRBV14 and TRBJ2-7, reads EAGVTQFPSHSVIEKGQTVTLRCDPISGHDNLYWYRRVMGKEIKFLLHFVKESKQDESGMPNNRFLAERTGGTYSTLKVQPAELEDSGVYFCASSQGIGTGPYEQYFGPGTRLTVT.

The genes are TRBV5-5 and TRBJ1-2; D remains ambiguous. The CDR3 runs to 12 residues. In germline, CDR1 is SGHKS, CDR2 YYEKEE (reference sequence). V was pared by 6 bases and J by 4 bases, with 10 bases between. The CDR3 is CASTLDVYGYTF. DNA of the CDR3: TGTGCCAGCACCCTGGATGTCTATGGCTACACCTTC. Supplemented by reference TRBV5-5 and TRBJ1-2, the full variable domain reads DAGVTQSPTHLIKTRGQQVTLRCSPISGHKSVSWYQQVLGQGPQFIFQYYEKEERGRGNFPDRFSARQFPNYSSELNVNALLLGDSALYLCASTLDVYGYTFGSGTRLTVV.

This clone was counted once. The chain recombines TRBV7-9 with TRBJ1-1; a weak D match, TRBD1 (6 bases). The ends were cut back, 1 base at V and 5 bases at J, with 20 bases in the middle. Germline CDR1 and CDR2: SEHNR and FQNEAQ (reference sequence). The CDR3 contains 17 residues. CDR3 residues: CASSLVAWGAPTTEAFF. CDR3 DNA: TGTGCCAGCAGCTTAGTGGCCTGGGGGGCTCCTACGACTGAAGCTTTCTTT. Complete variable domain (other parts from reference TRBV7-9 and TRBJ1-1): DTGVSQNPRHKITKRGQNVTFRCDPISEHNRLYWYRQTLGQGPEFLTYFQNEAQLEKSRLLSDRFSAERPKGSFSTLEIQRTEQGDSAMYLCASSLVAWGAPTTEAFFGQGTRLTVV.

The genes are TRBV19 and TRBJ1-1, with D tentatively TRBD1 (5 bases). CDR1 is LNHDA, CDR2 SQIVND, per germline (reference sequence). The CDR3 length is 15 residues. V was pared by 8 bases and J by 4 bases, with 20 bases between. CDR3: CASPPIGTVPTEAFF. In DNA form, the CDR3 reads TGTGCCAGTCCTCCAATCGGGACGGTACCCACTGAAGCTTTCTTT.